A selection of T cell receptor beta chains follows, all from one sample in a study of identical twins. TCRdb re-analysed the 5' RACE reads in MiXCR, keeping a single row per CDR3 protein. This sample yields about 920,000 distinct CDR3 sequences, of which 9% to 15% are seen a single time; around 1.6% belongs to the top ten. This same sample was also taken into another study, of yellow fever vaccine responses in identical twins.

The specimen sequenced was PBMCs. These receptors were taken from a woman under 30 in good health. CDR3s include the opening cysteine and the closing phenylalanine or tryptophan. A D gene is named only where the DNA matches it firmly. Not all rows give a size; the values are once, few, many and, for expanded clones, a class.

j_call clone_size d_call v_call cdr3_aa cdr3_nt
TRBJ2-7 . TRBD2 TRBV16 CASSQFAGGRYSYEQYF TGTGCCAGCAGCCAATTTGCGGGAGGGCGGTATTCCTACGAGCAGTACTTC
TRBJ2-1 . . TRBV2 CASSVGLAYRGQFF TGTGCCAGCAGTGTAGGGTTGGCTTATCGGGGGCAGTTCTTC
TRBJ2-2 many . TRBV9 CASSVGQTNTGELFF TGTGCCAGCAGCGTAGGACAGACGAACACCGGGGAGCTGTTTTTT
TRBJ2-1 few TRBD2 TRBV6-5 CASSYLAGGYSYNEQFF TGTGCCAGCAGTTACTTAGCGGGGGGGTACTCCTACAATGAGCAGTTCTTC
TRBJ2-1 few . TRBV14 CASSQSTWDEQFF TGTGCCAGCAGCCAATCAACTTGGGATGAGCAGTTCTTC
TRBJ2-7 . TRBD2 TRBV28 CASNRGRDYEQYF TGTGCCAGCAACCGCGGGAGGGACTACGAGCAGTACTTC
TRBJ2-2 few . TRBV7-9 CASSFTLDTGELFF TGTGCCAGCAGCTTCACACTTGACACCGGGGAGCTGTTTTTT
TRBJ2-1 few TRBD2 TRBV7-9 CASKASGSYNEQFF TGTGCCAGCAAGGCTAGCGGGTCCTACAATGAGCAGTTCTTC
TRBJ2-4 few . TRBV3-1 CASSQDRIQDREYIQYF TGTGCCAGCAGCCAAGATCGTATACAGGACCGGGAGTACATTCAGTACTTC
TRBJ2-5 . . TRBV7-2 CASSMKDGETQYF TGTGCCAGCAGCATGAAGGACGGAGAGACCCAGTACTTC
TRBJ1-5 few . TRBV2 CASSAQGNNQPQHF TGTGCCAGCAGTGCCCAGGGGAACAATCAGCCCCAGCATTTT
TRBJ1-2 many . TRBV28 CASSLYDSPGYTF TGTGCCAGCAGTTTGTATGACAGCCCGGGCTACACCTTC
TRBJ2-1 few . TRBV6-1 CASTHGGDYNEQFF TGTGCCAGCACTCACGGGGGAGACTACAATGAGCAGTTCTTC
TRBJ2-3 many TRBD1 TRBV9 CASSVGGQGADTQYF TGTGCCAGCAGCGTAGGGGGACAGGGGGCAGATACGCAGTATTTT
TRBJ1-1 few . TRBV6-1 CASSEKSGVKAFF TGTGCCAGCAGTGAAAAGTCCGGAGTCAAAGCTTTCTTT
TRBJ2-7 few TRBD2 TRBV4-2 CASSQEGTSGSYEQYF TGTGCCAGCAGCCAGGAAGGGACTAGCGGATCCTACGAGCAGTACTTC
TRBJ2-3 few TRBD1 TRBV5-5 CASSLLGQGYTDTQYF TGTGCCAGCAGCTTGTTGGGACAGGGGTACACAGATACGCAGTATTTT
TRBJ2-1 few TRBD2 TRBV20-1 CSARGEGVDYNEQFF TGCAGTGCTAGAGGGGAGGGAGTGGACTACAATGAGCAGTTCTTC
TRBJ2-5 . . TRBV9 CASSVGGRQETQYF TGTGCCAGCAGCGTAGGAGGGCGACAAGAGACCCAGTACTTC
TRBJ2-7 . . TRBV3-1 CASSPSWTRDLLYEQYF TGTGCCAGCAGCCCATCATGGACGCGGGACCTCCTCTACGAGCAGTACTTC
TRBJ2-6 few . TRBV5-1 CASSLDVLRTTSGANVLTF TGCGCCAGCAGCTTGGATGTTTTGCGGACAACCTCTGGGGCCAACGTCCTGACTTTC
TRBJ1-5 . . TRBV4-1 CASSQGGRDQPQHF TGCGCCAGCAGCCAAGGCGGGAGGGATCAGCCCCAGCATTTT
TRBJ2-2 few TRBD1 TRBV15 CATARDSYVGELFF TGTGCCACCGCCCGGGACAGCTACGTCGGGGAGCTGTTTTTT
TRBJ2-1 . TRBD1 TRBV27 CASSLWTGTYNEQFF TGTGCCAGCAGTTTATGGACAGGGACGTACAATGAGCAGTTCTTC
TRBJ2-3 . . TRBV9 CASSVDLLTDTQYF TGTGCCAGCAGCGTAGATCTGCTCACAGATACGCAGTATTTT
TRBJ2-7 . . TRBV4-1 CASSPRTTDGYEQYF TGCGCCAGCAGCCCTCGAACGACAGACGGGTACGAGCAGTACTTC
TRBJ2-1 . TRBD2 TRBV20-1 CSARRPRGGRANEQFF TGCAGTGCTAGACGCCCGCGGGGCGGGAGGGCAAATGAGCAGTTCTTC
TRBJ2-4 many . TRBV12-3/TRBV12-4 CASSLSGLNIQYF TGTGCCAGCAGTTTGTCGGGACTTAACATTCAGTACTTC
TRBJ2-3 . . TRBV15 CATRPRGAPTDTQYF TGTGCCACCAGACCGAGGGGGGCGCCCACAGATACGCAGTATTTT
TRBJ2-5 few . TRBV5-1 CASLGALGPQYF TGCGCCAGCCTGGGGGCCCTTGGCCCCCAGTACTTC
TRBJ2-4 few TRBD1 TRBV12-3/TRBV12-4 CASSPRQGENIQYF TGTGCCAGCAGTCCCCGACAGGGTGAAAACATTCAGTACTTC
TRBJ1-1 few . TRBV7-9 CASSSLTGLTFF TGTGCCAGCAGCTCCCTAACAGGGTTGACTTTCTTT
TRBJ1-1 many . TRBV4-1 CASSQVGNTEAFF TGCGCCAGCAGCCAAGTTGGCAACACTGAAGCTTTCTTT
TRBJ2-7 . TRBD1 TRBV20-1 CSARRDSVNSPYEQYF TGCAGTGCTAGAAGGGACAGCGTGAATTCCCCCTACGAGCAGTACTTC
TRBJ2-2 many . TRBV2 CASSQGTSSTGELFF TGTGCCAGCAGCCAAGGGACTTCCTCCACCGGGGAGCTGTTTTTT
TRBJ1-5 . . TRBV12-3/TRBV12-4 CASSSTGISSNQPQHF TGTGCCAGCAGTTCTACAGGGATCAGTAGCAATCAGCCCCAGCATTTT
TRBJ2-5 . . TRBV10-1 CASSESGGPETQYF TGCGCCAGCAGTGAGTCGGGAGGCCCGGAGACCCAGTACTTC
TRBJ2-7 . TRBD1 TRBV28 CASSFSRDRGLYEQYF TGTGCCAGCAGTTTTTCAAGGGACAGGGGGCTTTACGAGCAGTACTTC
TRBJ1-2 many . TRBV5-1 CASSLDQDYGYTF TGCGCCAGCAGCTTGGACCAGGACTATGGCTACACCTTC
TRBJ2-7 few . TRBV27 CASSLNPGTYEQYF TGTGCCAGCAGTTTAAATCCAGGGACCTACGAGCAGTACTTC
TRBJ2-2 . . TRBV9 CASSVDAGRGELFF TGTGCCAGCAGCGTAGACGCAGGTCGAGGGGAGCTGTTTTTT
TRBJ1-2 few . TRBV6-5 CASSYMGRGYGYTF TGTGCCAGCAGTTACATGGGACGGGGCTATGGCTACACCTTC
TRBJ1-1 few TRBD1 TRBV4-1 CASSQEGQGPSTEAFF TGCGCCAGCAGCCAAGAAGGACAGGGGCCGAGCACTGAAGCTTTCTTT
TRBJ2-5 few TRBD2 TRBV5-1 CASSLSAGSGETQYF TGCGCCAGCAGCTTGTCAGCGGGGTCAGGGGAGACCCAGTACTTC
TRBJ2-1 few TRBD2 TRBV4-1 CASSQGGGGQAYNEQFF TGCGCCAGCAGCCAAGGAGGCGGGGGGCAAGCCTACAATGAGCAGTTCTTC
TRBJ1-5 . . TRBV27 CASSLVRGGGQPQHF TGTGCCAGCAGTTTAGTCAGGGGTGGGGGTCAGCCCCAGCATTTT
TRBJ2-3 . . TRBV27 CASSLWGTYNTDTQYF TGTGCCAGCAGTTTATGGGGGACATACAACACAGATACGCAGTATTTT
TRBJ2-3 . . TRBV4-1 CASSPVHQDTDTQYF TGCGCCAGCAGCCCCGTCCACCAAGACACAGATACGCAGTATTTT
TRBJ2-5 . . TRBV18 CASSPLVGQRKETQYF TGTGCCAGCTCACCACTTGTGGGCCAACGAAAAGAGACCCAGTACTTC
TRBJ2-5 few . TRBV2 CASKRWQETQYF TGTGCCAGCAAGCGTTGGCAAGAGACCCAGTACTTC
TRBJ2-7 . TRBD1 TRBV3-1 CASGQGRDRGRTSSYEQYF TGTGCCAGCGGCCAAGGGCGGGACAGGGGGCGAACTAGCTCCTACGAGCAGTACTTC
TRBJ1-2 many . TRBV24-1 CATSGTTNYGYTF TGTGCCACCAGTGGGACAACTAACTATGGCTACACCTTC